The 32 T cell receptor beta chains reported below all come from one sample, sequenced in a study of monozygotic twins with inflammatory bowel disease. TCRdb reanalyzed the 5' RACE reads, giving one entry per CDR3 protein sequence and no DNA. This sample lists 200,000 to 250,000 distinct CDR3 sequences; its ten largest clones have approximately 1.6%. The material sequenced was blood. The receptors shown here come from a human donor with ulcerative colitis or Crohn's disease, or a healthy co-twin of an affected twin (not recorded which).

This sequence joins TRBV19 and TRBJ2-1. CDR3 length: 14 amino acids. Germline assignment: CDR1 LNHDA and CDR2 SQIVND (reference sequence). The CDR3 sequence: CASSIAHTLNEQFF.

The chain recombines TRBV5-6 with TRBJ2-5; as DNA is missing, the TRBD1 call by TCRdb cannot be tested. CDR3 length equals 14 residues. Germline V gives CDR1 SGHDT, CDR2 YYEEEE. CDR3: CASSPSSGQGTQYF.

The J gene is TRBJ2-1, the V gene TRBV4-1. The V gene's germline CDR1 is MGHRA and CDR2 YSYEKL. The CDR3 has 14 residues. The chain's CDR3 is CASSQALRQNEQFF.

The rearrangement joins TRBV12-3 or TRBV12-4 to TRBJ2-1; TCRdb returns TRBD1, unconfirmable since there is no DNA. This CDR3 has 14 residues. CDR3 sequence reads: CASQQGPAELKQFF.

J is TRBJ2-2 and V is TRBV7-2. This CDR3 has 13 residues. Germline-derived CDR1 and CDR2 are SGHTA and FQGNSA. The CDR3 reads CASSPRDTGELFF.

J is TRBJ1-1 and V is TRBV5-1; TCRdb proposes TRBD1, but this gene call is untestable without DNA. This CDR3 is built from 15 residues. Germline values: CDR1 SGHRS, CDR2 YFSETQ. CDR3 sequence: CASGNRTGGNTEAFF.

The chain carries TRBV5-1 and TRBJ2-1; TCRdb gives TRBD2 as the D gene, but with no DNA this cannot be confirmed. CDR3 length: 14 amino acids. The germline CDR1 and CDR2 sequences are SGHRS and YFSETQ. The CDR3 is CASSAGLSRSEQFF.

This chain links TRBV10-3 with TRBJ2-7; TCRdb's assignment of TRBD2 cannot be checked, as there is no DNA. This CDR3 has 11 amino acids. The germline gives CDR1 ENHRY, CDR2 SYGVKD. This CDR3 is CAIGGDYEQYF.

The chain couples TRBV6-1 to TRBJ2-1. This CDR3 spans 12 amino acids. Germline V gene data show CDR1 as MNHNS and CDR2 as SASEGT. CDR3 protein: CASSEQVIKQFF.

The V call is TRBV5-6, the J call TRBJ2-5; TCRdb's D call, TRBD1, is unchecked because there is no DNA. Germline values: CDR1 SGHDT, CDR2 YYEEEE. The CDR3 extends over 13 amino acids. The CDR3 sequence is CASSSGTEETQYF.

The chain recombines TRBV20-1 with TRBJ2-1. The germline V gene encodes CDR1 DFQATT and CDR2 SNEGSKA (reference sequence). The CDR3 has 13 residues. The CDR3 is CSASTGAYNEQFF.

The chain combines TRBV18 with TRBJ1-5. The germline CDR1 and CDR2 sequences are KGHSH and LQKENI. CDR3 length: 14 residues. The CDR3 reads CASSPGGSDQPQHF.

V is TRBV7-9 and J is TRBJ2-7; the TCRdb call, TRBD2, lacks DNA for checking. This CDR3 contains 17 residues. The V gene's germline CDR1 is SEHNR and CDR2 FQNEAQ (reference sequence). CDR3 sequence reads: CASSLVRGFYEPYEQYF.

This chain connects TRBV20-1 to TRBJ2-3; without DNA, the TCRdb call of TRBD2 cannot be checked. Germline CDR1 DFQATT, CDR2 SNEGSKA (reference sequence). CDR3 length: 14 amino acids. CDR3 protein: CSAPSSGGADTQYF.

This chain uses TRBV11-2 with TRBJ2-2; absent DNA, TCRdb's TRBD1 call cannot be checked. Germline V gene sequence: CDR1 SGHAT, CDR2 FQNNGV. The CDR3 has 13 residues. CDR3 protein: CASSLRGNGELFF.

V and J are TRBV7-8 and TRBJ1-6; TCRdb's D call of TRBD1 is untestable without DNA. Germline loops: CDR1 SGHVS, CDR2 FQNEAQ. This CDR3 has 15 amino acids. CDR3 loop: CASSPRTGNNSPLHF. Together with reference TRBV7-8 and TRBJ1-6, the CDR3 gives the full variable domain: GAGVSQSPRYKVAKRGQDVALRCDPISGHVSLFWYQQALGQGPEFLTYFQNEAQLDKSGLPSDRFFAERPEGSVSTLKIQRTQQEDSAVYLCASSPRTGNNSPLHFGNGTRLTVT.

The chain combines TRBV5-1 with TRBJ2-7; TCRdb returns TRBD1, unconfirmable since there is no DNA. Germline V CDR1 and CDR2: SGHRS, YFSETQ. CDR3 length equals 14 residues. CDR3 in amino acids: CASSLEAGPYEQYF.

This rearrangement joins TRBV7-2 to TRBJ2-3. Per germline, CDR1 SGHTA and CDR2 FQGNSA. CDR3 size: 12 residues. CDR3 loop: CASSLSGYTQYF.

This chain uses TRBV24-1 with TRBJ1-2. This CDR3 region has 14 residues. The germline CDR1 and CDR2 sequences are KGHDR and SFDVKD. The CDR3 here is CATSDLPPNYGYTF.

The V gene is TRBV20-1, the J gene TRBJ1-6; no DNA is available, so the TRBD1 call from TCRdb remains unchecked. The CDR3 is made up of 17 amino acids. Per germline, CDR1 DFQATT and CDR2 SNEGSKA (reference sequence). CDR3: CSATGTAYYPGNSPLHF.

This chain uses TRBV5-1 with TRBJ2-2; the D gene TCRdb calls, TRBD1, cannot be checked with no DNA. The CDR3 has 18 amino acids. Germline V gene data show CDR1 as SGHRS and CDR2 as YFSETQ. Here the CDR3 reads CASSVSQGLRSGSGELFF.

The V gene is TRBV7-2, the J gene TRBJ2-7; TCRdb designates TRBD2, a call that cannot be tested without DNA. CDR3 length: 15 residues. The germline CDR1 and CDR2 sequences are SGHTA and FQGNSA. CDR3 amino acids: CASSPGLAQSYEQYF. Variable domain in full (rest from reference TRBV7-2 and TRBJ2-7): GAGVSQSPSNKVTEKGKDVELRCDPISGHTALYWYRQSLGQGLEFLIYFQGNSAPDKSGLPSDRFSAERTGGSVSTLTIQRTQQEDSAVYLCASSPGLAQSYEQYFGPGTRLTVT.

The chain is built from TRBV12-3 or TRBV12-4 and TRBJ2-7; TCRdb reports TRBD1, a call that lacks DNA to check it against. CDR3 length: 12 residues. This CDR3 is CASSFARGEQYF.

The chain has TRBV12-3 or TRBV12-4 and TRBJ2-3; there is no DNA to check the TCRdb D call of TRBD2. This CDR3 contains 15 residues. CDR3: CASSWSRGRTDTQYF.

V is TRBV27 and J is TRBJ2-5; lacking DNA, the TRBD1 call made by TCRdb goes unchecked. The CDR3 covers 13 residues. Germline-derived CDR1 and CDR2 are MNHEY and SMNVEV (reference sequence). The CDR3 spells CATSTWGQETQYF.

The chain is built from TRBV5-4 and TRBJ2-2; TCRdb proposes TRBD2, but this gene call is untestable without DNA. Germline values: CDR1 SGHNT, CDR2 YYREEE (reference sequence). The CDR3 runs 16 residues. CDR3 amino acids: CASSLASGLNTGELFF. Complete variable domain (other parts from reference TRBV5-4 and TRBJ2-2): ETGVTQSPTHLIKTRGQQVTLRCSSQSGHNTVSWYQQALGQGPQFIFQYYREEENGRGNFPPRFSGLQFPNYSSELNVNALELDDSALYLCASSLASGLNTGELFFGEGSRLTVL.

The chain joins TRBV20-1 to TRBJ1-1; TCRdb's D call of TRBD1 is untestable without DNA. The germline gives CDR1 DFQATT, CDR2 SNEGSKA (reference sequence). This CDR3 has 12 residues. CDR3 protein: CRARRFGTEAFF.

This chain connects TRBV18 to TRBJ1-1; absent DNA, TCRdb's TRBD1 call cannot be checked. The CDR3 contains 17 residues. CDR1 KGHSH and CDR2 LQKENI come from the germline V gene. The CDR3 loop is CASSPTRIGGVGTEAFF.

The V gene is TRBV11-2, the J gene TRBJ1-1. Per germline, CDR1 SGHAT and CDR2 FQNNGV. The CDR3 has 16 amino acids. This CDR3 is CASSSGPPLTGTEAFF.

CDR3 protein: CASSIQGSNTGELFF. The J gene is TRBJ2-2, the V gene TRBV7-2; the TRBD1 assignment by TCRdb is unverifiable without DNA. The CDR3 runs 15 residues. CDR1 SGHTA and CDR2 FQGNSA come from the germline V gene.

V and J are TRBV5-1 and TRBJ2-3; TCRdb calls TRBD1, which cannot be checked without DNA. CDR3 length: 14 residues. Germline V gene sequence: CDR1 SGHRS, CDR2 YFSETQ. CDR3 region: CASSLWRGPDTQYF.

The chain couples TRBV24-1 to TRBJ2-3; the D call of TRBD1 rests on TCRdb alone, since no DNA is present to check it. The CDR3 extends over 15 amino acids. The germline CDR1 and CDR2 sequences are KGHDR and SFDVKD. CDR3 residues: CATSDLGGGTDTQYF.